One and the same sample provided the 6 T cell receptor beta chains below, sequenced in a study of blood T cell repertoires in COVID-19. The data were produced by immunoSEQ multiplex PCR, yet TCRdb's version contains in-frame clones alone and is incomplete. The table records 200,000 to 250,000 clones, 70% to 90% of them present only once. Sample: PBMCs or T cells enriched from blood (not recorded which). These TCRs come from a man younger than 40 who had recovered from COVID-19.

V and J are TRBV10-1 and TRBJ2-1; 12 bases are shared with TRBD2. The CDR3 is 15 amino acids. Germline loops: CDR1 WNHNN, CDR2 SYGVQD (reference sequence). Trimming at V came to 1 base and at J to 6 bases, leaving 1 base not matched to a gene. CDR3 protein: CASSEWTSGANEQFF. The CDR3 nucleotides read TGCGCCAGCAGTGAGTGGACTAGCGGGGCCAATGAGCAGTTCTTC.

This chain uses TRBV9 with TRBJ2-2; 9 positions agree with TRBD2. This CDR3 has 21 amino acids. Trimming took 1 base from V and 6 from J; bases not matched to a gene: 22. Germline assignment: CDR1 SGDLS and CDR2 YYNGEE. The CDR3 coding sequence is TGTGCCAGCAGCGTAAGGGGTTTGCGGGAGGGCAGGGAACGGACAGCCGGGGAGCTGTTTTTT. This codes for CASSVRGLREGRERTAGELFF.

DNA of the CDR3: TGTGCTAGCGAACTACAGGGTTCGGATACGCAGTATTTT. It codes for CASELQGSDTQYF. This chain links TRBV12-5 with TRBJ2-3; D perhaps matches TRBD1 (6 bases). V lost 9 bases to trimming and J lost 6 bases, with 16 bases between them. The CDR3 covers 13 residues. The germline V gene encodes CDR1 LGHNT and CDR2 FRNRAP.

CDR3 sequence reads: CASSAGQGFDTEAFF. In nucleotides, the CDR3 is TGCGCCAGCAGCGCAGGACAGGGATTCGACACTGAAGCTTTCTTT. This sequence joins TRBV5-1 and TRBJ1-1, with TRBD1 identical over 8 bases. The CDR3 contains 15 residues. Looked up from germline, CDR1 is SGHRS and CDR2 is YFSETQ. The J segment lost 3 bases and the V segment lost 4 bases, leaving 8 bases of the junction unmatched.

The V call is TRBV10-3, the J call TRBJ2-7, with 8 bases matching TRBD1. The CDR3 contains 15 residues. The V gene end was trimmed by 6 bases and the J gene end by 3 bases; junction bases not matched to a gene: 10. Germline V lookup: CDR1 ENHRY, CDR2 SYGVKD. CDR3 coding DNA: TGTGCCATCAGATCCCCAGGGACAGGTGACTACGAGCAGTACTTC. Translating it yields CAIRSPGTGDYEQYF.

V gene TRBV6-1 combines with J gene TRBJ2-5, with a weak D call TRBD1 (5 bases). The CDR3 extends over 15 amino acids. Trimming stripped 1 base from V and 5 bases from J, with 14 bases between. The germline gives CDR1 MNHNS, CDR2 SASEGT. CDR3 residues: CASSEVARTRETQYF. The DNA for the CDR3 is TGTGCCAGCAGTGAAGTCGCCAGGACACGGGAGACCCAGTACTTC.